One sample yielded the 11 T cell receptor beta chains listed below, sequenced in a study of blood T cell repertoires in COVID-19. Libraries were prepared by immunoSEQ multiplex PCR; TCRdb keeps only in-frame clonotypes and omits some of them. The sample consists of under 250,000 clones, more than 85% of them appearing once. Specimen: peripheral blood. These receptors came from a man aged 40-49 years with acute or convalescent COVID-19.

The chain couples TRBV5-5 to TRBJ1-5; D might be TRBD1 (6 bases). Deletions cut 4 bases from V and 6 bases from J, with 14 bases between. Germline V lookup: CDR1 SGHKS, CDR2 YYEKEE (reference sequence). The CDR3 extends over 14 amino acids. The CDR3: CASSPWGLSQPQHF. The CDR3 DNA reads TGTGCCAGCAGCCCCTGGGGGCTAAGTCAGCCCCAGCATTTT.

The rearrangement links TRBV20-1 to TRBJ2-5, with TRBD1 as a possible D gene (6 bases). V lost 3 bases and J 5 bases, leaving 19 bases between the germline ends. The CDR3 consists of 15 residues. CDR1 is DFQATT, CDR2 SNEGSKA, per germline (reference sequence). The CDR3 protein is CSASRAGASRETQYF. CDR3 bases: TGCAGTGCTAGTAGGGCAGGGGCCTCCCGGGAGACCCAGTACTTC.

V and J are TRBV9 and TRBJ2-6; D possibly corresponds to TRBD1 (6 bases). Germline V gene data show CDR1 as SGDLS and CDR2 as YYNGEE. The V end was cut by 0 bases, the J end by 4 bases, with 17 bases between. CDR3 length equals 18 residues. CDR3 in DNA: TGTGCCAGCAGCGTAGTCCAGGGGCCACCGGAAGGGGCCAACGTCCTGACTTTC. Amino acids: CASSVVQGPPEGANVLTF.

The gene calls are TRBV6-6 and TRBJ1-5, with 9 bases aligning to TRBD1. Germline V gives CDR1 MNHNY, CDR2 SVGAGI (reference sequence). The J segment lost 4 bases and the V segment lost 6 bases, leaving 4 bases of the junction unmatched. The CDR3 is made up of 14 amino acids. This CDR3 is CASSDRGANQPQHF. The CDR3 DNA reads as TGTGCCAGCAGCGACAGGGGGGCAAATCAGCCCCAGCATTTT.

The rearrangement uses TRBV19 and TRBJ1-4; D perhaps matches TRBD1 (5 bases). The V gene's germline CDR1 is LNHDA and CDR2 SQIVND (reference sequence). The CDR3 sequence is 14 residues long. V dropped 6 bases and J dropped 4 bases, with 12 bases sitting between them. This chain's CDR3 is CASSSGYINEKLFF. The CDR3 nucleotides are TGTGCCAGTAGCTCAGGGTATATTAATGAAAAACTGTTTTTT.

CDR3 sequence (DNA): TGCGCCAGCAGCCCATCTACAGGGGGATGGGTGAACACTGAAGCTTTCTTT. Translation: CASSPSTGGWVNTEAFF. The chain links TRBV4-3 to TRBJ1-1, with 8 bases that match TRBD1. Germline CDR1 and CDR2: LGHNA and YSLEER. The CDR3 runs to 17 residues. Germline trimming cut 4 bases from V and 0 bases from J; bases unmatched to any gene: 10.

CDR3 sequence reads: CASSQTGYGYTF. The DNA of the CDR3 is TGTGCCAGCAGCCAGACAGGGTATGGCTACACCTTC. The chain uses TRBV6-6 and TRBJ1-2, with 7 bases aligning to TRBD1. Germline V lookup: CDR1 MNHNY, CDR2 SVGAGI (reference sequence). There are 12 residues in the CDR3. Trimming cost V 6 bases and J 5 bases; bases outside gene matches: 3.

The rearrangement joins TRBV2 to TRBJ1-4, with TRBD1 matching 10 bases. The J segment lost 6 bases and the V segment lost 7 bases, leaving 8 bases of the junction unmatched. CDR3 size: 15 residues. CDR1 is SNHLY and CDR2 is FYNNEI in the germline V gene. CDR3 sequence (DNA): TGTGCCAGCAATGAGGTTGGGACAGGGGATGAAAAACTGTTTTTT. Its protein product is CASNEVGTGDEKLFF.

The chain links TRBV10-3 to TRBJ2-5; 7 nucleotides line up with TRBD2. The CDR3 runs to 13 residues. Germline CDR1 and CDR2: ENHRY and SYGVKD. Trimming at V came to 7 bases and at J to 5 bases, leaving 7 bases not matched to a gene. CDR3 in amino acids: CAIKGAGDETQYF. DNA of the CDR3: TGTGCCATCAAAGGCGCGGGAGATGAGACCCAGTACTTC.

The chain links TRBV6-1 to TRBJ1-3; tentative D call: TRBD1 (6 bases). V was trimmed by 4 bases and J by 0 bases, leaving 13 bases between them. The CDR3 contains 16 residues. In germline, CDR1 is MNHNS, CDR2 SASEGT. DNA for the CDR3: TGTGCCAGCAGTGTAACAGGGATCCTCTCTGGAAACACCATATATTTT. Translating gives CASSVTGILSGNTIYF.

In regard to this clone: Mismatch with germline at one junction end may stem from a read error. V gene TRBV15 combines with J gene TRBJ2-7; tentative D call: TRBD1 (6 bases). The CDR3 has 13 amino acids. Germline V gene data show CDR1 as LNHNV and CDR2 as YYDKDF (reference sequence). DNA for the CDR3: TGTGCCACCAGCAGAGAATCTAGTGACAGGTTGGACTTC. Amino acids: CATSRESSDRLDF.